One sample yielded the 9 T cell receptor beta chains listed below, sequenced in a study of OX40 agonist ivuxolimab in advanced cancers. Libraries were prepared by immunoSEQ multiplex PCR; TCRdb keeps only in-frame clonotypes and omits some of them. The table lists 52,000 or so clones, about 88% of them singletons. The specimen comprised CD4+ or CD8+ T cells sorted from blood, sampled in a trial of the OX40 agonist ivuxolimab. These receptors were obtained from an adult with an advanced solid tumor such as melanoma, head and neck, liver or kidney cancer.

The chain combines TRBV6-5 with TRBJ1-3; TRBD1 matches at 10 bases. CDR3 length: 14 amino acids. J gave up 8 bases and V 5 bases, and 6 bases lay outside the gene matches. Germline loops: CDR1 MNHEY, CDR2 SVGAGI. CDR3 region: CASSADRGRDTIYF. CDR3 DNA: TGTGCCAGCAGTGCTGACAGGGGGCGGGACACCATATATTTT.

The chain joins TRBV6-5 to TRBJ2-3; D gene unclear. V lost 5 bases, J lost 2 bases, and 8 bases lay in between. CDR1 is MNHEY, CDR2 SVGAGI, per germline. There are 13 residues in the CDR3. The CDR3 region is CASSVGITDTQYF. The CDR3 nucleotides read TGTGCCAGCAGTGTTGGAATCACAGATACGCAGTATTTT.

This clone was recorded once. The V and J genes are TRBV10-3 and TRBJ2-1; 7 positions match TRBD1. V shed 10 bases, J shed 0 bases, and the junction held 6 bases outside the gene matches. CDR1 is ENHRY and CDR2 is SYGVKD in the germline V gene. The CDR3 extends over 14 amino acids. This chain's CDR3 is CASNGDSSYNEQFF. The DNA of the CDR3 is TGTGCCAGCAACGGGGACAGCTCCTACAATGAGCAGTTCTTC.

The rearrangement uses TRBV19 and TRBJ2-5, with 8 bases matching TRBD2. J lost 4 bases, V lost 2 bases, and 3 bases had no gene match. There are 14 residues in the CDR3. CDR1 is LNHDA and CDR2 is SQIVND in the germline V gene (reference sequence). The CDR3 spells CASSITTSGETQYF. Written as DNA, the CDR3 is TGTGCCAGTAGTATAACAACTAGCGGAGAGACCCAGTACTTC.

CDR3 in DNA: TGCGCCAGCAGTGCCCAAAACTACGAGCAGTACTTC. Translating it yields CASSAQNYEQYF. The chain links TRBV10-1 to TRBJ2-7, with no clear D. Between the trimmed V and J ends, which lost 4 bases and 3 bases, there was a span of 7 bases. Germline lookup yields CDR1 WNHNN and CDR2 SYGVQD (reference sequence). The CDR3 extends over 12 amino acids.

The V gene is TRBV7-2, the J gene TRBJ1-2; perhaps TRBD1 as D (6 bases). The CDR3 loop spans 15 amino acids. Between the trimmed V and J ends, which lost 0 bases and 4 bases, there was a span of 12 bases. Germline V gene lookup returns CDR1 SGHTA and CDR2 FQGNSA. CDR3 in amino acids: CASSLAQTGVYGYTF. CDR3 DNA sequence: TGTGCCAGCAGCTTAGCCCAGACAGGAGTCTATGGCTACACCTTC.

This clone showed up just a few times. The CDR3 bases are TGTGCCAGCAGCTCCGGACAGGGGGCGAGGGCTGAAGCTTTCTTT. Encoded protein: CASSSGQGARAEAFF. The J gene is TRBJ1-1, the V gene TRBV5-6; 11 nucleotides match TRBD1. Germline-derived CDR1 and CDR2 are SGHDT and YYEEEE. The CDR3 covers 15 residues. After removal of 3 bases from V and 6 bases from J, the junction contained 7 bases not matched to a gene.

The gene calls are TRBV29-1 and TRBJ1-3; D not resolved. The germline V gene encodes CDR1 SQVTM and CDR2 ANQGSEA. V lost 6 bases and J lost 4, with 10 bases in between. This CDR3 comprises 12 residues. The CDR3 coding sequence is TGCAGCGTCTCTCAAGCCGGAAACACCATATATTTT. Encoded protein: CSVSQAGNTIYF.

This rearrangement joins TRBV5-1 to TRBJ1-4; D is possibly TRBD1 (6 bases). Trimming took 4 bases from V and 6 from J, leaving 13 bases between them. The CDR3 is 14 amino acids. Germline CDR1 and CDR2: SGHRS and YFSETQ. The chain's CDR3 is CASSPGDGHEKLFF. CDR3 DNA sequence: TGCGCCAGCAGCCCAGGGGACGGCCATGAAAAACTGTTTTTT.